The clone carrying this T cell receptor (beta chain) was seen at least ten times. Its matching antigen is unknown. The time point: pre-sensitization, week 0. As to treatment: therapeutic diphenylcyclopropenone sensitization with weekly scalp DPC. The data were taken from a study of human T cells and chemical hapten exposure. TCRdb used MiXCR to reprocess the RACE reads, holding one entry per CDR3 protein. The sample has over 300,000 distinct CDR3 sequences, 5.1% seen once. Whole-study findings and limits: No shift was seen in TCRs above 1 in 1000 frequency with DPC sensitization. Expanded TCRs created a significantly greater count of big CDR3 similarity clusters than controls did.

From germline, CDR1 is LGHDT and CDR2 YNNKEL (reference sequence). CDR3 length equals 18 residues. V dropped 1 base and J dropped 7 bases, with 23 bases sitting between them. The clonotype comes from a woman aged 50 to 60 with alopecia areata. Some clones in this sample may be carry-over from other donors' samples. Sample: whole blood, taken in connection with sensitization to the hapten diphenylcyclopropenone (DPC). The rearrangement uses TRBV3-1 and TRBJ2-1, with D possibly being TRBD2 (7 bases). As DNA, the CDR3 is TGTGCCAGCAGCCAAGGGCCCGTCAGTACGGGGGGCAGTAATGAGCAGTTCTTC. As protein: CASSQGPVSTGGSNEQFF.